This T cell receptor (beta chain) came from a study of blood T cells in healthy people across ages. Combining a sample-barcoded 5' primer with a J-beta primer mix, a second PCR ran for 7 to 11 cycles. TCRdb independently ran MiXCR on the 5' RACE reads; one entry per CDR3 protein. Of over 1,500,000 distinct CDR3 sequences detected, 39% appear once; the ten largest clones hold under 25%. Germline CDR1 and CDR2: DFQATT and SNEGSKA (reference sequence). CDR3 length equals 12 residues. The ends were cut back, 3 bases at V and 10 bases at J, with 13 bases in the middle. As concerns this clonotype: Its antigen is currently unknown.

Whole-study findings and limits: Unknown donor CMV status possibly confounded expanded clonotype changes. What prevented conclusive comparison of naive and antigen-experienced cells was that PBMCs were unsorted. The study found more naive CD4+ cells and higher diversity in long-lived than aged donors. The recorded TCR beta diversity per million T cells decreased in a roughly linear manner with age.

The gene calls are TRBV20-1 and TRBJ2-1, with D maybe TRBD2 (5 bases). The receptor was derived from a human donor in good health. The sequenced sample consisted of blood. The CDR3 DNA follows: TGCAGTGCTAGCCGTTGGACGGGAGAGCAGTTCTTC. Residues: CSASRWTGEQFF.